The table lists the clone carrying this T cell receptor (beta chain) with a few counts. The antigen remains unidentified. Isolated RNA was reverse transcribed in full, so expressed TCRB transcripts were sequenced. Sequenced by immunoSEQ multiplex PCR; TCRdb stores in-frame clones only, minus some. The sample shows fewer than 900,000 clones, roughly a sixth of them seen only once. Over 95% purity was reached by all sorted populations. CDR3 length equals 13 residues. Germline V lookup: CDR1 PRHDT, CDR2 FYEKMQ (reference sequence). V was shortened by 3 bases and J by 2 bases, with 5 bases between the two germline ends. This specimen comes from a study of beta chain features in type 1 diabetes. Findings and caveats of the study: Sequencing from cDNA could over-represent high-TCR-expressing cells. Insertions at VDJ junctions were less frequent in type 1 diabetes patients. These patients also deleted more nucleotides at the same junctions.

Sequencing was done on a sample of naive CD4+ T cells from blood. The sequence was obtained from a woman between 18 and 29 years old in good health. The chain links TRBV13 to TRBJ1-5; D uncertain. The DNA of the CDR3 is TGTGCCAGCAGCTTTTGGGGCAATCAGCCCCAGCATTTT. Its protein product is CASSFWGNQPQHF.